The sequence of this T cell receptor beta chain was determined in a study of read filtering for tumor transcriptome and immune sequencing. This clonotype came up once. The junction does not match germline at one end; this may be a read error. This library used approximately 390 ng RNA and molecular barcoded adaptors spanning alpha/delta and beta/gamma chains. In TCRdb, the reads were re-called with MiXCR into one record per CDR3 protein. The table includes under 40,000 distinct CDR3 sequences, around 13% detected once. Germline CDR1 and CDR2: SGHKS and YYEKEE (reference sequence). The CDR3 totals 11 residues.

Sequenced: a population of CD138-negative cells sorted from bone marrow. This chain joins TRBV5-5 and TRBJ1-1; D is perhaps TRBD1 (6 bases). The clonotype originates from a donor at least 40 years old with multiple myeloma. Written as DNA, the CDR3 is TGTGCCAGCAGATTGGCAGGGGAAGCTTACTTT. Amino acid sequence: CASRLAGEAYF. Combining the CDR3 with reference TRBV5-5 and TRBJ1-1 gives the whole variable domain DAGVTQSPTHLIKTRGQQVTLRCSPISGHKSVSWYQQVLGQGPQFIFQYYEKEERGRGNFPDRFSARQFPNYSSELNVNALLLGDSALYLCASRLAGEAYFGQGTRLTVV.